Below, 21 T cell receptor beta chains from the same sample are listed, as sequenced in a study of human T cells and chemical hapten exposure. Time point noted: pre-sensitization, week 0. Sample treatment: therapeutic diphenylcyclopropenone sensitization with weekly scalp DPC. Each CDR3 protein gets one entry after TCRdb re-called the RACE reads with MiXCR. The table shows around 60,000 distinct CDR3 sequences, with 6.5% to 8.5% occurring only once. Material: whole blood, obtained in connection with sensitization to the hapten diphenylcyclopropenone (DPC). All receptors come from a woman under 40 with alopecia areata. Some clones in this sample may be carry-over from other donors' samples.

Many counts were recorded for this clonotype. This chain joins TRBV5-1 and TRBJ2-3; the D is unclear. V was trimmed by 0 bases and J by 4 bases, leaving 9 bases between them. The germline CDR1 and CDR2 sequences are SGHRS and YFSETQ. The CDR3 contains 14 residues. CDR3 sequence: CASSLGFSPDTQYF. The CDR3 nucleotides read TGCGCCAGCAGCTTGGGTTTTAGCCCAGATACGCAGTATTTT.

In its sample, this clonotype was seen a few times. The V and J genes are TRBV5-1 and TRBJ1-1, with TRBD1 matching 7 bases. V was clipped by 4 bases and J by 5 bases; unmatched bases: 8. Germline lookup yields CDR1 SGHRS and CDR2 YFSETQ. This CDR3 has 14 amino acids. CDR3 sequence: CASSVTGTGTEAFF. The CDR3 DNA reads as TGCGCCAGCAGCGTGACAGGGACTGGGACTGAAGCTTTCTTT.

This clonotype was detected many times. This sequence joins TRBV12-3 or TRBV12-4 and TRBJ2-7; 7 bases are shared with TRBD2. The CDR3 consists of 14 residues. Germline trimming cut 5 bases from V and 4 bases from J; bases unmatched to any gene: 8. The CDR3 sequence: CASSLAGTKYEQYF. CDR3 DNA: TGTGCCAGCAGTCTGGCAGGGACTAAATACGAGCAGTACTTC.

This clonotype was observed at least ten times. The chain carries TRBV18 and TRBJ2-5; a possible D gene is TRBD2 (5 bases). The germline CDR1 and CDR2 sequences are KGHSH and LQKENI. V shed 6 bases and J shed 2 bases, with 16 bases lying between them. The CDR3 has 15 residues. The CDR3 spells CASSLLGEPQETQYF. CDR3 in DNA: TGTGCCAGCTCGCTTCTCGGGGAGCCTCAAGAGACCCAGTACTTC.

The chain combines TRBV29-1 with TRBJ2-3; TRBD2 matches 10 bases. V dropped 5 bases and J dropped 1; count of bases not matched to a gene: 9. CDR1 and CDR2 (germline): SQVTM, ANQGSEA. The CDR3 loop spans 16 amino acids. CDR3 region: CSVPGTSARRTDTQYF. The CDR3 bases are TGCAGCGTTCCCGGGACTAGCGCCCGGCGCACAGATACGCAGTATTTT.

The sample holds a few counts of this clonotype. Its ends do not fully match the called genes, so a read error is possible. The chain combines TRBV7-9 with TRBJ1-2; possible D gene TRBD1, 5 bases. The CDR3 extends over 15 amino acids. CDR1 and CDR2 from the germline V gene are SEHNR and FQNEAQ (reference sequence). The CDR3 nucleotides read TGTGCCAGCAGCTTAAGTCCGTCAGGGAACTATGGCGACACCTTC. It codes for CASSLSPSGNYGDTF. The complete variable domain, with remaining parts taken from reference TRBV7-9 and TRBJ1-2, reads DTGVSQNPRHKITKRGQNVTFRCDPISEHNRLYWYRQTLGQGPEFLTYFQNEAQLEKSRLLSDRFSAERPKGSFSTLEIQRTEQGDSAMYLCASSLSPSGNYGDTFGSGTRLTVV.

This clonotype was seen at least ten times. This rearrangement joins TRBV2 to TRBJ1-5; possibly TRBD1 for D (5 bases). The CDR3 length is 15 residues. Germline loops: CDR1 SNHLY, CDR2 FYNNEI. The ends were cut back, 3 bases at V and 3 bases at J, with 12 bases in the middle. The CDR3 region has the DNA TGTGCCAGCAGTGAGGGGCGGGGCTCCAATCAGCCCCAGCATTTT. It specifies CASSEGRGSNQPQHF.

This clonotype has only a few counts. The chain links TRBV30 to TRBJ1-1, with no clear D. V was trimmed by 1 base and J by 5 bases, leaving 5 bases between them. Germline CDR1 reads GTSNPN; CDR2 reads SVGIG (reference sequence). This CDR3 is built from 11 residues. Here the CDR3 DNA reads TGTGCCTGGAGTGCGGAGACTGAAGCTTTCTTT. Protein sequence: CAWSAETEAFF.

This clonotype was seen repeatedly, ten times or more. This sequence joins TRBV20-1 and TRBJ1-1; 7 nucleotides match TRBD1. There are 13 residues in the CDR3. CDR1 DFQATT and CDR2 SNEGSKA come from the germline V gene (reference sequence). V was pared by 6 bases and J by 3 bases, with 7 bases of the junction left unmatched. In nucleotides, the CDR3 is TGCAGTGCGTCTTCTCAGGGGGACACTGAAGCTTTCTTT. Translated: CSASSQGDTEAFF.

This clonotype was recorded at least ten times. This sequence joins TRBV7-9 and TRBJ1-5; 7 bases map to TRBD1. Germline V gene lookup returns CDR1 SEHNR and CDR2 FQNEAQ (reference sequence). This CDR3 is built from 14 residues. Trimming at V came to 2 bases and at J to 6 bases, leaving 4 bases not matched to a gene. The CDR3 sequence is CASSLSTGTQPQHF. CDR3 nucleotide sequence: TGTGCCAGCAGCTTATCGACAGGGACTCAGCCCCAGCATTTT.

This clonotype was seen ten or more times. The CDR3 nucleotides read TGTGCCAGCAGTTACCCGGGACAGGGGGCCTACGAGCAGTACTTC. The encoded protein is CASSYPGQGAYEQYF. The rearrangement joins TRBV6-6 to TRBJ2-7; 11 positions agree with TRBD1. The CDR3 is made up of 15 amino acids. Germline CDR1 and CDR2: MNHNY and SVGAGI (reference sequence). Trimming at V came to 2 bases and at J to 2 bases, leaving 2 bases not matched to a gene.

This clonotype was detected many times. The CDR3 is CASSARQGEEGYGYTF. Written as DNA, the CDR3 is TGTGCCAGCAGCGCCCGACAGGGAGAAGAGGGCTATGGCTACACCTTC. This chain joins TRBV6-1 and TRBJ1-2; 7 nucleotides line up with TRBD1. Looked up from germline, CDR1 is MNHNS and CDR2 is SASEGT. With 6 bases clipped from V and 4 bases from J, the junction kept 14 bases outside the gene matches. The CDR3 totals 16 residues.

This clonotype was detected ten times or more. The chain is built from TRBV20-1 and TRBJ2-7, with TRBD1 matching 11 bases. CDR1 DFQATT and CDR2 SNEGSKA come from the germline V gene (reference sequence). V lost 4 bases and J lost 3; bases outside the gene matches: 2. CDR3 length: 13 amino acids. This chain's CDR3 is CSAIGTGGYEQYF. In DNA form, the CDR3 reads TGCAGTGCTATCGGGACAGGGGGCTACGAGCAGTACTTC.

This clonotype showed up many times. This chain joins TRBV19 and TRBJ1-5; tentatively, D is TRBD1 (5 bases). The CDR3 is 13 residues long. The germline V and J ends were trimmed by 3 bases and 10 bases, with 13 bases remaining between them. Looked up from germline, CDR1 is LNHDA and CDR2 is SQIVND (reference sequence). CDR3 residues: CASSIQGRGPQHF. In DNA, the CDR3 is TGTGCCAGTAGTATCCAGGGACGGGGACCCCAGCATTTT.

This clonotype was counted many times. The CDR3 coding sequence is TGTGCCAGCAGCTACACAGGGAGGGCCGATGAAAAACTGTTTTTT. This sequence encodes CASSYTGRADEKLFF. V usage is TRBV7-8 and J usage is TRBJ1-4; D is possibly TRBD1 (6 bases). The CDR3 loop spans 15 amino acids. Germline CDR1 SGHVS, CDR2 FQNEAQ. V gave up 4 bases and J gave up 6 bases, with 15 bases separating them.

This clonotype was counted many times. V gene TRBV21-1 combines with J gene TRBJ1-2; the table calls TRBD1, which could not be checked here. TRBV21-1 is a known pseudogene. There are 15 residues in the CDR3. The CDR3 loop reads CARPGRPIFNYGYTF. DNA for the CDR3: TGTGCCAGACCGGGACGGCCGATTTTTAACTATGGCTACACCTTC.

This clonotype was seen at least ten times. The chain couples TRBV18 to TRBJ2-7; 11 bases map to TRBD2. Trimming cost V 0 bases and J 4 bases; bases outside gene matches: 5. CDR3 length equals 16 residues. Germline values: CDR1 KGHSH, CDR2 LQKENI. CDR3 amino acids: CASSPPTTSGGYEQYF. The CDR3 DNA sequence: TGTGCCAGCTCACCACCTACAACTAGCGGGGGATACGAGCAGTACTTC.

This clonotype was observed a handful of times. In DNA form, the CDR3 reads TGTGCCAGCACCAGAAGGTTTATGGGAACCTATAACTCTGGGGCCAACGTCCTGACTTTC. Translating it yields CASTRRFMGTYNSGANVLTF. The chain couples TRBV6-6 to TRBJ2-6; no clear D gene. From germline, CDR1 is MNHNY and CDR2 SVGAGI (reference sequence). Trimming took off 7 bases at V and 0 bases at J, with 25 bases between the two ends. The CDR3 is 20 residues long.

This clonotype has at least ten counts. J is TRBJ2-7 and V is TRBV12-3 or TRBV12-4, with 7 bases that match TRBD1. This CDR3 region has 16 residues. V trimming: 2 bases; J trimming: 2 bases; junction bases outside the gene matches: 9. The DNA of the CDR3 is TGTGCCAGCAGTTTACTTTCCGGGACAGTGACCTACGAGCAGTACTTC. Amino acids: CASSLLSGTVTYEQYF.

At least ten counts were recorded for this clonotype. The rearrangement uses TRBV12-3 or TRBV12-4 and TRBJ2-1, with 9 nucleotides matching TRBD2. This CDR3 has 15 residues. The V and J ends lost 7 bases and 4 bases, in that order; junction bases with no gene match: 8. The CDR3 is CASTLRLAEYNEQFF. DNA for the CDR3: TGTGCCAGCACTTTGAGACTAGCGGAATACAATGAGCAGTTCTTC.

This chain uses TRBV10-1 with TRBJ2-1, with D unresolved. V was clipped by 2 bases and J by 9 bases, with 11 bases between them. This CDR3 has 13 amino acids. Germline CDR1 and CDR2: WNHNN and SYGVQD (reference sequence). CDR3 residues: CASSEIRDTEQFF. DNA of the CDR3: TGCGCCAGCAGTGAGATACGAGATACTGAGCAGTTCTTC.